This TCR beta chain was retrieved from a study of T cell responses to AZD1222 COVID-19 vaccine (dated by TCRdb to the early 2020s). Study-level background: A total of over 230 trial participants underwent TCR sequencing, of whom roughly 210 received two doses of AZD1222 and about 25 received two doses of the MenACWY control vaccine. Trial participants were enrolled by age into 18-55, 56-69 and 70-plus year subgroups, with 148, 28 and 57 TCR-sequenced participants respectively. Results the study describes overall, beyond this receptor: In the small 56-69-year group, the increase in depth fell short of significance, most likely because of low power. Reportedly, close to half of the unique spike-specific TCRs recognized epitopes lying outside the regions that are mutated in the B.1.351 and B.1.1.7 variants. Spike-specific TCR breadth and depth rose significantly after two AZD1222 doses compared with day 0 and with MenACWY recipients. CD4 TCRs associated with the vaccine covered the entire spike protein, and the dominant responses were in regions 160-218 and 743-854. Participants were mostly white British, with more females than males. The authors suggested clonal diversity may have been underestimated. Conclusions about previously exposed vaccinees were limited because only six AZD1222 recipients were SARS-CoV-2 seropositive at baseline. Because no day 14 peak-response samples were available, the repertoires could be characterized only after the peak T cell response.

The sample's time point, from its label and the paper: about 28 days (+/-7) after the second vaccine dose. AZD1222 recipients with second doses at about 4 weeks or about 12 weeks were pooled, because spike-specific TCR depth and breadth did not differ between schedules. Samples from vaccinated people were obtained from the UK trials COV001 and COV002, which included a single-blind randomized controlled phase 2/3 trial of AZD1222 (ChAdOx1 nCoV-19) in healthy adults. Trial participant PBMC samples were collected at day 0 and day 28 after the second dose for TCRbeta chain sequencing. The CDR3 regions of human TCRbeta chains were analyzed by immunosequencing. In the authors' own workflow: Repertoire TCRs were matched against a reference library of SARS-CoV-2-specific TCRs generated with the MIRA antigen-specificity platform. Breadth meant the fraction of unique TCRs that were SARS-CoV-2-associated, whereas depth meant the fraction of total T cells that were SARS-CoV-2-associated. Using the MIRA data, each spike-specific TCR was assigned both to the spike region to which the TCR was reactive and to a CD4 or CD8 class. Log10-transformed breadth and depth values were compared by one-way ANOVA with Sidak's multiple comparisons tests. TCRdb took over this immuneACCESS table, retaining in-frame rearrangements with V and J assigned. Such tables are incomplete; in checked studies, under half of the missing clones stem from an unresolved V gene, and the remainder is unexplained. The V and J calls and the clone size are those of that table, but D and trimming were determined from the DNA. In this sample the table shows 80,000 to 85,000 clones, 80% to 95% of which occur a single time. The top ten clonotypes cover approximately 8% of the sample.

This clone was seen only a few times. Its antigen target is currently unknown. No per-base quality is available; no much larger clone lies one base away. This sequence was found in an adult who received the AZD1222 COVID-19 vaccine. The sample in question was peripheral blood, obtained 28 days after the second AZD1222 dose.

CDR3 loop: CASSLAFPEAFF. The nucleotides are TGTGCCAGCAGCTTAGCGTTCCCTGAAGCTTTCTTT. The chain is assembled from TRBV7-8 and TRBJ1-1, with no reliable assignment of the D segment. CDR1 and CDR2 are drawn from the germline V gene: SGHVS, FQNEAQ. V sheds 0 bases and J sheds 6 bases, leaving 5 bases between their ends. The CDR3 holds 12 amino acids from the cysteine to the phenylalanine. Left in the record is the CDR3 DNA by itself, 36 bases read in frame from the first base.